This TCR beta chain was profiled in a study of a mutant IDH1 vaccine in newly diagnosed glioma. Study in general: Vaccination was launched 4-6 weeks after radiotherapy alone, or with temozolomide cycles. There were about 62% males and around 40% females among treated patients, whose mean age was approximately 38 years. Patients had received radiotherapy, temozolomide, or both previously, most receiving both.

Documented time point: week 5, during vaccination. Doses consisted of 300 ug of mutant IDH1 20-mer peptide each, paired with topical imiquimod. Germline loops: CDR1 MNHEY, CDR2 SVGAGI. The CDR3 totals 14 residues. Trimming cost V 6 bases and J 10 bases, with 16 bases left between them. The repertoire was sequenced with immunoSEQ multiplex PCR; TCRdb's copy has only in-frame clones and lacks some. The sample consists of about 58,000 clones, about 86% of them appearing once. Turning to this clone: Its antigen is not known.

The sequences come from PBMCs, collected from a glioma patient whose treatment included an IDH1 peptide vaccine. The source is a woman aged 45-65 years with glioma. V gene TRBV6-5 combines with J gene TRBJ1-6, with D possibly being TRBD1 (5 bases). Here the CDR3 DNA reads TGTGCCAGCAGACAATGGGGGGGGAAGTCACCCCTCCACTTT. Protein sequence: CASRQWGGKSPLHF.